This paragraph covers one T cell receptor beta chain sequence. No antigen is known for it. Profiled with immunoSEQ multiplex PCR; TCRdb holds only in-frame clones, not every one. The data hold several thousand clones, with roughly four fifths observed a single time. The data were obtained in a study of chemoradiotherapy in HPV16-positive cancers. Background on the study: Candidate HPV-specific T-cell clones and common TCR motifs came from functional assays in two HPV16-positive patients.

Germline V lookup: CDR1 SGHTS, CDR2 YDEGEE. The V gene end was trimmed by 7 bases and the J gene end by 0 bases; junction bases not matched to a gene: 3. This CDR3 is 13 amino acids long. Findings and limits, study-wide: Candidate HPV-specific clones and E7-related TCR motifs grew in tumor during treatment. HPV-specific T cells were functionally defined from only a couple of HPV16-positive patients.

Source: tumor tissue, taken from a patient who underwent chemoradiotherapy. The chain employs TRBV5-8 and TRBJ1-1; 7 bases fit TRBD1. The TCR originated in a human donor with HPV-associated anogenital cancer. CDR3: CASWDSLNTEAFF. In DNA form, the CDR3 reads TGTGCCAGCTGGGACAGCTTGAACACTGAAGCTTTCTTT.